Below, one TCR beta chain is given with its context. The sample is drawn from a study of shared T cell receptors in the human thymus. TCRdb's table, derived via immunoSEQ multiplex PCR, lists solely in-frame clones and lacks some. The table has approximately 580,000 clones, around 78% seen once; the top ten hold 0.013%. This CDR3 is built from 16 residues. Unmatched junction bases numbered 12, after V lost 5 bases and J lost 3 bases. The V gene's germline CDR1 is SEHNR and CDR2 FQNEAQ (reference sequence). The data were also submitted as part of a second study, on human thymus T cells. That investigation notes: Donation came from healthy Finnish infants having corrective surgery for congenital heart defects. Resections removed during corrective heart surgery provided the thymus tissue used. Use of V and J genes seemed skewed within the thymic and blood repertoires. In unrelated individuals, thymic repertoires overlapped highly, according to related research.

Sequencing was performed on thymocytes. This chain links TRBV7-9 with TRBJ1-1; TRBD1 aligns across 7 bases. The receptor was isolated from a boy under two years old with a congenital heart defect. CDR3 residues: CASSPDREEEDTEAFF. The CDR3, as DNA: TGTGCCAGCAGCCCCGACAGGGAGGAGGAGGACACTGAAGCTTTCTTT.